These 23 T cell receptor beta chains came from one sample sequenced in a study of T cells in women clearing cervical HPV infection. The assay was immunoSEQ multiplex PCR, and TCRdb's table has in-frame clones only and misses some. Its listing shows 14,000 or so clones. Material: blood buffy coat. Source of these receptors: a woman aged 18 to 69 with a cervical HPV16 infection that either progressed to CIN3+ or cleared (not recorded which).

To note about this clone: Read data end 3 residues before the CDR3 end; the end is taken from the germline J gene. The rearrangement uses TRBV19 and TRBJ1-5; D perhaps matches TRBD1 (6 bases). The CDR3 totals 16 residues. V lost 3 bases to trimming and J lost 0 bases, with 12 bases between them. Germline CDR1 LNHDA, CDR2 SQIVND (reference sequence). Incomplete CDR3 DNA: TGTGCCAGTAGTATTTCCAGCAGGGGTAGCAATCAGCCC. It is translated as CASSISSRGSNQP. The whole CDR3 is CASSISSRGSNQPQHF.

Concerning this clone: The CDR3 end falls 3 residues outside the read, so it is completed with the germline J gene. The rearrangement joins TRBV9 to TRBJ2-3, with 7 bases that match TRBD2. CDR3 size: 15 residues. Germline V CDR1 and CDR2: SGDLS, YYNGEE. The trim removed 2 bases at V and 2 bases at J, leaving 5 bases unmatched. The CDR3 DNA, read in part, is TGTGCCAGCAGCGTGGCTAGCGGATACACAGATACG. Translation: CASSVASGYTDT. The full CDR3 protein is CASSVASGYTDTQYF. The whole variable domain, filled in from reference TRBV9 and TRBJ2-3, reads DSGVTQTPKHLITATGQRVTLRCSPRSGDLSVYWYQQSLDQGLQFLIQYYNGEERAKGNILERFSAQQFPDLHSELNLSSLELGDSALYFCASSVASGYTDTQYFGPGTRLTVL.

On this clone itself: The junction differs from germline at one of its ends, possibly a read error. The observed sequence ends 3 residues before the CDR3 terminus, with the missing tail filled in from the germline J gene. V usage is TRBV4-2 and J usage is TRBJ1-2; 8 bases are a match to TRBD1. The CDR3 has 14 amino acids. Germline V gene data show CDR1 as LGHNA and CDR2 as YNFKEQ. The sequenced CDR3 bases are TGCGCCAGCAGCCTAGGACAGGGAAGGGATGGC. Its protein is CASSLGQGRDG. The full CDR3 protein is CASSLGQGRDGYTF.

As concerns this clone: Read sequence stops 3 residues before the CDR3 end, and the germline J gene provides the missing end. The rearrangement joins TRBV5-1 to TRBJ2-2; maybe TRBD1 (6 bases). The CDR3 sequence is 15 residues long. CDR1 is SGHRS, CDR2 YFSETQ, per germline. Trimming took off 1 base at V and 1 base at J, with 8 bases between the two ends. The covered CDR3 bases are TGCGCCAGCAGCTTGACAGGGATGAACACCGGGGAG. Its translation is CASSLTGMNTGE. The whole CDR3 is CASSLTGMNTGELFF.

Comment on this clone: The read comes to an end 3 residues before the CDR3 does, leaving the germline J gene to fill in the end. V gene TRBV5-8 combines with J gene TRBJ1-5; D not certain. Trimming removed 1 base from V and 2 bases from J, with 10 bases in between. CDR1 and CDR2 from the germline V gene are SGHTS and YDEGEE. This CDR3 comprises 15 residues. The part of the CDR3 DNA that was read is TGTGCCAGCAGCTTGCGGGGTTCGGGCAATCAGCCC. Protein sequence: CASSLRGSGNQP. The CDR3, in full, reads CASSLRGSGNQPQHF.

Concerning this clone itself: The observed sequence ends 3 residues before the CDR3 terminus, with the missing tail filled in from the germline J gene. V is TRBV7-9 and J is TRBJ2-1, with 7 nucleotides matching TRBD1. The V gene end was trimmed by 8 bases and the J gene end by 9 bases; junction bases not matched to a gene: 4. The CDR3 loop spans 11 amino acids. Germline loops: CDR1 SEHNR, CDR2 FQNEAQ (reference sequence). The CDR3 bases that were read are TGTGCCAGCCACTCAGGGGGTGAG. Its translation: CASHSGGE. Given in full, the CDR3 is CASHSGGEQFF.

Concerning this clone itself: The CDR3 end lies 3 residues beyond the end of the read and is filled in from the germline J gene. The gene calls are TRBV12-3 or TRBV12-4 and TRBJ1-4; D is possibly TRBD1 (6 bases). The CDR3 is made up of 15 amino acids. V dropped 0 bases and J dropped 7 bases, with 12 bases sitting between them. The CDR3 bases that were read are TGTGCCAGCAGTTTAGCGATAGGGGGTAGTGAAAAA. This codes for CASSLAIGGSEK. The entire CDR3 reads CASSLAIGGSEKLFF.

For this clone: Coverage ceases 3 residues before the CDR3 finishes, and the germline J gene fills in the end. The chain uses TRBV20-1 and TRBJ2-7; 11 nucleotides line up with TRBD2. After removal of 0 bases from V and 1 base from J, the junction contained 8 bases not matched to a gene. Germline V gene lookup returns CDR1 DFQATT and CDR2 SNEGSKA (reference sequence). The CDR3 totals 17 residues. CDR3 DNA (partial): TGCAGTGCTAGAGATCGCCAGACTAGCGGGATGTCCTACGAG. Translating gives CSARDRQTSGMSYE. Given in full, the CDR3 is CSARDRQTSGMSYEQYF.

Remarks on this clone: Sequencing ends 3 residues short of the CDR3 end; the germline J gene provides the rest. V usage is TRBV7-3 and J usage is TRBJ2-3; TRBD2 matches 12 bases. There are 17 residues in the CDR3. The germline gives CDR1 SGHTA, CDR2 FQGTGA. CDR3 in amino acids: CASSEWASGRDKETQYF. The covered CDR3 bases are TGTGCCAGCAGCGAATGGGCTAGCGGGAGGGATAAAGAGACG.

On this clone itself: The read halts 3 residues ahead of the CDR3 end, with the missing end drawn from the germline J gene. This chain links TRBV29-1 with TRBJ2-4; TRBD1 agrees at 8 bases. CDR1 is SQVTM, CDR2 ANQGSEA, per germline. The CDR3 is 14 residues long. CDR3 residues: CSVGGTGPHYGQYF. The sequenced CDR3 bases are TGCAGCGTTGGGGGGACAGGACCGCACTATGGT.

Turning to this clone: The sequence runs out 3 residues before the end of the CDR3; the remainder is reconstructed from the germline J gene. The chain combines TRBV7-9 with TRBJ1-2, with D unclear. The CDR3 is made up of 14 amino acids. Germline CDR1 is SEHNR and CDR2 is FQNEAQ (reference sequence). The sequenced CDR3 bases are TGTGCCAGCAGCGGACTAGACTCCTACAATGAC. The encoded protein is CASSGLDSYND. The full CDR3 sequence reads CASSGLDSYNDYTF.

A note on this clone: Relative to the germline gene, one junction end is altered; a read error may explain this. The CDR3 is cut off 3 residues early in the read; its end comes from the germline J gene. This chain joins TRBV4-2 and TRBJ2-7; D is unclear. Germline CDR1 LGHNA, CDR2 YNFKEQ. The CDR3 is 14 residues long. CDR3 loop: CASSVTSNYYEQYF. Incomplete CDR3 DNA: TGCGCCAGCAGCGTAACATCAAATTACTACGAG.

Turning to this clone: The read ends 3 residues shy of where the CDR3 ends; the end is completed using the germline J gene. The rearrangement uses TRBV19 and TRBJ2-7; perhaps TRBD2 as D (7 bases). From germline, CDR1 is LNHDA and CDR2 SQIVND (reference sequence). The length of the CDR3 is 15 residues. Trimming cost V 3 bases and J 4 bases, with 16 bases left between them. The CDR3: CASSIFGGGSYEQYF. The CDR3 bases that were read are TGTGCCAGTAGTATCTTCGGCGGGGGCTCGTACGAG. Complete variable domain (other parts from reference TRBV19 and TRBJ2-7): DGGITQSPKYLFRKEGQNVTLSCEQNLNHDAMYWYRQDPGQGLRLIYYSQIVNDFQKGDIAEGYSVSREKKESFPLTVTSAQKNPTAFYLCASSIFGGGSYEQYFGPGTRLTVT.

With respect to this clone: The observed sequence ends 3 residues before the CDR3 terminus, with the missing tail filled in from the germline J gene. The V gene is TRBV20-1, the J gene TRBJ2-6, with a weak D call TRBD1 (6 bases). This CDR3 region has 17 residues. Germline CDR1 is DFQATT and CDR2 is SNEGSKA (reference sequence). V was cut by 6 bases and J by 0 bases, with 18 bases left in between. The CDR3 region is CSAALLTGNSGANVLTF. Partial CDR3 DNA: TGCAGTGCCGCACTTCTTACAGGGAACTCTGGGGCCAACGTC.

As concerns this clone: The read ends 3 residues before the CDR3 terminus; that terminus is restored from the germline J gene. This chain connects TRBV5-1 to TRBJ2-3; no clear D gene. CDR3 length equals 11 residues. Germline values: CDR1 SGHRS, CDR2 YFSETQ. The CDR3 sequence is CASSSQETQYF. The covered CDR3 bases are TGCGCCAGCAGCTCACAAGAGACG.

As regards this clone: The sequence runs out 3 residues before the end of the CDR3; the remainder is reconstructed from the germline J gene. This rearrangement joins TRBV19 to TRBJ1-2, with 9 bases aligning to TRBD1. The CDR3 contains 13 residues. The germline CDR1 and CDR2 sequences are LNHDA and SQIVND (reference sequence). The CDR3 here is CASQDRGRLGYTF. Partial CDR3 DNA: TGTGCCAGTCAAGACAGGGGGAGGTTGGGC. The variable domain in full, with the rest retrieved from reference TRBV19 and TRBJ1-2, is DGGITQSPKYLFRKEGQNVTLSCEQNLNHDAMYWYRQDPGQGLRLIYYSQIVNDFQKGDIAEGYSVSREKKESFPLTVTSAQKNPTAFYLCASQDRGRLGYTFGSGTRLTVV.

The DNA read from the CDR3 is TGCAGTGCTATGGACAGTTTTGGTGGC. This sequence encodes CSAMDSFGG. The CDR3 as a whole reads CSAMDSFGGYTF. The chain carries TRBV20-1 and TRBJ1-2; D might be TRBD1 (6 bases). The read terminates 3 residues before the CDR3 end, so the remaining end is supplied by the germline J gene. The CDR3 is 12 amino acids. V was cut by 4 bases and J by 7 bases, with 13 bases left in between. Germline CDR1 reads DFQATT; CDR2 reads SNEGSKA (reference sequence).

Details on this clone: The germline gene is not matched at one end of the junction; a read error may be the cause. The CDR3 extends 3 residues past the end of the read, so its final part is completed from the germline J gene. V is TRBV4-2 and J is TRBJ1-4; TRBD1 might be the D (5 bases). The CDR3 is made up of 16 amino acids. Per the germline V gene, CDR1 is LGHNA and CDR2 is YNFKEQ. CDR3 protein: CASSQVYQGQREKLFF. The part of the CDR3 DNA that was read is TGCGCCAGCAGCCAAGTTTATCAGGGTCAGAGGGAAAAA.

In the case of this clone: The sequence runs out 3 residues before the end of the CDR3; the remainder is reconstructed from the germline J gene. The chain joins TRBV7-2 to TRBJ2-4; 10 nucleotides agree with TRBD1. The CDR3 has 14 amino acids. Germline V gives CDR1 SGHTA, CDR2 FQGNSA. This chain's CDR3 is CASSLGDRGQGQYF. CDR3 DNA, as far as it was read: TGTGCCAGCAGCTTAGGGGACAGGGGTCAAGGT.

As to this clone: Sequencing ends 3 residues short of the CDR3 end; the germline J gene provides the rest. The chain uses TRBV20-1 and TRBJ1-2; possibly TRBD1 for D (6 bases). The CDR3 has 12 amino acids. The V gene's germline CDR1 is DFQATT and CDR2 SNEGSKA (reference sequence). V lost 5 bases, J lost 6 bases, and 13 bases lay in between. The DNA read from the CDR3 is TGCAGTGCTTCAACAGGGCTGGATGGC. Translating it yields CSASTGLDG. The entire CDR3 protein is CSASTGLDGYTF.

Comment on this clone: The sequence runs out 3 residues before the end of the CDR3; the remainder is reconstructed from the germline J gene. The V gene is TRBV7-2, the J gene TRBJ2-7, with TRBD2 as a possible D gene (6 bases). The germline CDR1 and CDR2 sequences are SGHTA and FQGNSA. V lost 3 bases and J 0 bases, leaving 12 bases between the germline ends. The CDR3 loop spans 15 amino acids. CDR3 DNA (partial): TGTGCCAGCAGCTTTTATAGCGGAAGCTCCTACGAG. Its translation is CASSFYSGSSYE. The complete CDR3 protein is CASSFYSGSSYEQYF.

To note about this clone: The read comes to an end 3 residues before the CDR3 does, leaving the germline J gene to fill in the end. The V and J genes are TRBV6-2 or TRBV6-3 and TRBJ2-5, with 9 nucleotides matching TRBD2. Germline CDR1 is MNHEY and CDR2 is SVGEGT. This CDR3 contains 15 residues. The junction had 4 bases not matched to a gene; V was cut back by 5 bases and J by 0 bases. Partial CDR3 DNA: TGTGCCAGCAGTCGACTAGCGGCATACCAAGAGACC. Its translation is CASSRLAAYQET. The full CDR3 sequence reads CASSRLAAYQETQYF.

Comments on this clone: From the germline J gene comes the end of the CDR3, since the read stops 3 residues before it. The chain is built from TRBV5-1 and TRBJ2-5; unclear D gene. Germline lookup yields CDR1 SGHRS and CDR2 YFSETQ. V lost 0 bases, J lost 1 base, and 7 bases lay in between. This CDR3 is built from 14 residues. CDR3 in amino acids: CASSLVGSQETQYF. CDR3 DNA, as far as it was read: TGCGCCAGCAGCTTGGTGGGCTCCCAAGAGACC.